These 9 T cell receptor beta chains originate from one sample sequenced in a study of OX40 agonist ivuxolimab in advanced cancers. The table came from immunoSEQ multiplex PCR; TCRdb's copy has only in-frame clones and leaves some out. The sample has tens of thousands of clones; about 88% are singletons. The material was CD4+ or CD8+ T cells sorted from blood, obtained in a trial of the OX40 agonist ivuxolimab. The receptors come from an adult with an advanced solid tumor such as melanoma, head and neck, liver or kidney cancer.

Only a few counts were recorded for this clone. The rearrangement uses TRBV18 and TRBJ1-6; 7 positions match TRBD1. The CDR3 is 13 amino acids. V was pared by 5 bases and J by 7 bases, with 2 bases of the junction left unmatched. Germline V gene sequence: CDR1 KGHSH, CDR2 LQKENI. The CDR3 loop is CASSGTENSPLHF. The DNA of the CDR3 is TGTGCCAGCTCAGGGACAGAAAATTCACCCCTCCACTTT.

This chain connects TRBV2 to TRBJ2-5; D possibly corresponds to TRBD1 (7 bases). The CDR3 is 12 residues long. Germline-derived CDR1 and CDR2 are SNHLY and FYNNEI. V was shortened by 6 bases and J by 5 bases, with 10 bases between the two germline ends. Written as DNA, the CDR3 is TGTGCCAGCAGGGCAGGGGGGGAGACCCAGTACTTC. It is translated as CASRAGGETQYF.

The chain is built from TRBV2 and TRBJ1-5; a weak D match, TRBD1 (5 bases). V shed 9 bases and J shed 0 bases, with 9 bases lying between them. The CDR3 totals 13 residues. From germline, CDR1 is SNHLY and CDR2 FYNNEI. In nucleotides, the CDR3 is TGTGCCAGTAAACAGGTTAGCAATCAGCCCCAGCATTTT. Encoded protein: CASKQVSNQPQHF.

The CDR3 nucleotides are TGCGCCAGCAGCCCGATGACTAGCGGAGAGACCCAGTACTTC. It is translated as CASSPMTSGETQYF. The chain is built from TRBV5-1 and TRBJ2-5; 9 bases are shared with TRBD2. The junction had 5 bases not matched to a gene; V was cut back by 4 bases and J by 4 bases. The length of the CDR3 is 14 residues. Germline V gene data show CDR1 as SGHRS and CDR2 as YFSETQ.

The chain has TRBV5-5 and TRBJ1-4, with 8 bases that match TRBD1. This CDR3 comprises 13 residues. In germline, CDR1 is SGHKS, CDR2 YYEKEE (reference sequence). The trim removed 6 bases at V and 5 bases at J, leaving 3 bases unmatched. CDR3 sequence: CASTRTGNEKLFF. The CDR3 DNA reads TGTGCCAGCACTCGGACAGGGAATGAAAAACTGTTTTTT.

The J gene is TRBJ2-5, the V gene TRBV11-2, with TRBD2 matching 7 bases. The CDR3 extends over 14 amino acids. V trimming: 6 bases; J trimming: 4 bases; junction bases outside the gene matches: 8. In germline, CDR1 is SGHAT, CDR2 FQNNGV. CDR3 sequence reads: CASSKTGLRETQYF. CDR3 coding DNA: TGTGCCAGCAGTAAAACGGGACTAAGAGAGACCCAGTACTTC.

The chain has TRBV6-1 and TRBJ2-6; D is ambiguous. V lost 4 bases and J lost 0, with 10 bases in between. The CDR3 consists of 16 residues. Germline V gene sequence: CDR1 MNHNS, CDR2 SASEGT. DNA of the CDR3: TGTGCCAGCAGTGTTCGGGCATACTCTGGGGCCAACGTCCTGACTTTC. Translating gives CASSVRAYSGANVLTF.

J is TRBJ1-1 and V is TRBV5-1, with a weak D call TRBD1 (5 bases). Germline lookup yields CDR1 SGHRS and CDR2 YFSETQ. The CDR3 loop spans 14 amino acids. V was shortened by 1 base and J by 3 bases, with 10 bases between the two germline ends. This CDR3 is CASSLLRGDTEAFF. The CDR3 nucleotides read TGCGCCAGCAGCTTGTTGCGGGGCGACACTGAAGCTTTCTTT.

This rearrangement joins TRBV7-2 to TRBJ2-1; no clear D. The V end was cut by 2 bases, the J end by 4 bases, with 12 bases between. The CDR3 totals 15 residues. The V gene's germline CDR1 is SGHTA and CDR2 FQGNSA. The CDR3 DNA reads TGTGCCAGCAGCTTAATCGCGGTTACTTACAATGAGCAGTTCTTC. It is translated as CASSLIAVTYNEQFF.